These 7 T cell receptor beta chains came from one sample sequenced in a study of CD8 T cells in ankylosing spondylitis. Using its own MiXCR run on the 5' RACE reads, TCRdb lists one record per CDR3 protein. Of about 130,000 distinct CDR3 sequences in the sample, around 15% were seen once. The specimen was blood, either unsorted or a sorted T cell fraction (not recorded which). Receptors originate from a female donor with ankylosing spondylitis or in good health (not recorded which).

The genes are TRBV5-4 and TRBJ2-4; a possible D gene is TRBD2 (5 bases). CDR1 is SGHNT and CDR2 is YYREEE in the germline V gene (reference sequence). Between the trimmed V and J ends, which lost 0 bases and 4 bases, there was a span of 8 bases. The CDR3 is 14 amino acids. CDR3 sequence reads: CASSLESGKNIQYF. The CDR3 bases are TGTGCCAGCAGCTTGGAGAGCGGTAAAAACATTCAGTACTTC.

This clonotype has a count of ten or more. V and J are TRBV10-3 and TRBJ1-6; D may be TRBD1 (5 bases). V shed 4 bases and J shed 7 bases, with 14 bases lying between them. The CDR3 length is 15 residues. CDR1 and CDR2 from the germline V gene are ENHRY and SYGVKD. The CDR3 sequence: CAISGNFEGNSPLHF. The DNA of the CDR3 is TGTGCCATCAGTGGAAATTTTGAGGGGAATTCACCCCTCCACTTT.

The chain carries TRBV7-2 and TRBJ2-7; D gene uncertain. The V and J ends lost 3 bases and 3 bases respectively, with 9 bases between them. Germline assignment: CDR1 SGHTA and CDR2 FQGNSA. CDR3 length: 13 amino acids. The CDR3 protein is CASSLPVLYEQYF. In nucleotides, the CDR3 is TGTGCCAGCAGCTTGCCTGTCCTCTACGAGCAGTACTTC.

This clonotype was detected ten times or more. This chain connects TRBV27 to TRBJ1-4; TRBD1 might be the D (6 bases). Germline CDR1 MNHEY, CDR2 SMNVEV (reference sequence). The CDR3 is 13 residues long. V was clipped by 5 bases and J by 7 bases, with 11 bases between them. The CDR3 DNA reads as TGTGCCAGCAGTGGACAGCCTGCTGAAAAACTGTTTTTT. Protein: CASSGQPAEKLFF. Full variable domain (rest looked up from reference TRBV27 and TRBJ1-4): EAQVTQNPRYLITVTGKKLTVTCSQNMNHEYMSWYRQDPGLGLRQIYYSMNVEVTDKGDVPEGYKVSRKEKRNFPLILESPSPNQTSLYFCASSGQPAEKLFFGSGTQLSVL.

This chain links TRBV29-1 with TRBJ2-3; 10 positions match TRBD2. CDR1 is SQVTM, CDR2 ANQGSEA, per germline. After removal of 7 bases from V and 1 base from J, the junction contained 5 bases not matched to a gene. This CDR3 is 14 amino acids long. In DNA, the CDR3 is TGCAGCGGTGCGGGGACTAGCGGCACAGATACGCAGTATTTT. This codes for CSGAGTSGTDTQYF.

In this sample, this clonotype turned up many times. The chain employs TRBV3-1 and TRBJ2-3, with D unclear. The CDR3 is 14 amino acids. V shed 2 bases and J shed 3 bases, with 9 bases lying between them. The V gene's germline CDR1 is LGHDT and CDR2 YNNKEL (reference sequence). Written as DNA, the CDR3 is TGTGCCAGCAGCCAAAGTCGACTTACAGATACGCAGTATTTT. It codes for CASSQSRLTDTQYF.

This clonotype was observed many times. The chain recombines TRBV7-2 with TRBJ1-1; no definite D call. This CDR3 is 13 amino acids long. Germline CDR1 is SGHTA and CDR2 is FQGNSA. V lost 3 bases to trimming and J lost 0 bases, with 5 bases between them. CDR3 loop: CASSFRLNTEAFF. CDR3 DNA: TGTGCCAGCAGCTTCCGATTGAACACTGAAGCTTTCTTT.